These 21 T cell receptor beta chains were sequenced from one sample in a study of cytomegalovirus exposure and HLA in healthy donors listed by TCRdb under 2017. Library method: the immunoSEQ multiplex PCR assay. For the multiplex PCR, a mixture combining 60 forward primers for TCR Vbeta segments and 13 reverse primers for TCR Jbeta segments was used. TCRdb retrieved this table from immuneACCESS and kept in-frame rearrangements only. Not all clones are present; in checked studies, unresolved V genes account for under half, and no reason is known for the remainder. Here the sample has 110,000 to 150,000 clones; about 76% occur a single time. The biggest ten clones account for approximately 3.8% of the sample. Sequencing was performed on PBMCs. These receptors were taken from a male donor in good health and CMV-seronegative.

The chain uses TRBV12-5 and TRBJ1-5; D is ambiguous. This CDR3 is built from 13 residues. Germline V gene lookup returns CDR1 LGHNT and CDR2 FRNRAP. The V and J ends lost 3 bases and 6 bases respectively, with 9 bases between them. The CDR3 DNA is TGTGCTAGTGGTTTCGGAGTTGGTCAGCCCCAGCATTTT. Residues: CASGFGVGQPQHF.

The gene calls are TRBV7-9 and TRBJ2-3; 9 bases map to TRBD2. The CDR3 contains 15 residues. From germline, CDR1 is SEHNR and CDR2 FQNEAQ (reference sequence). Unmatched junction bases numbered 6, after V lost 0 bases and J lost 8 bases. The CDR3 protein is CASSLASGGRATQYF. The CDR3 bases are TGTGCCAGCAGCTTAGCGAGCGGGGGGAGGGCTACGCAGTATTTT.

The chain uses TRBV18 and TRBJ2-7, with TRBD1 matching 7 bases. The CDR3 has 17 residues. The J segment lost 0 bases and the V segment lost 6 bases, leaving 14 bases of the junction unmatched. The germline gives CDR1 KGHSH, CDR2 LQKENI. This chain's CDR3 is CASSHRGRDLSSYEQYF. The DNA for the CDR3 is TGTGCCAGCTCTCACAGGGGAAGGGATCTAAGCTCCTACGAGCAGTACTTC.

The CDR3 nucleotides are TGCAGTGCCCCCCGGGGCACTGAAGCTTTCTTT. It specifies CSAPRGTEAFF. The V call is TRBV20-1, the J call TRBJ1-1, with D hard to call. The CDR3 spans 11 residues. Germline CDR1 is DFQATT and CDR2 is SNEGSKA (reference sequence). Trimming removed 6 bases from V and 4 bases from J, with 9 bases in between.

J is TRBJ2-4 and V is TRBV6-1, with 8 bases aligning to TRBD1. Looked up from germline, CDR1 is MNHNS and CDR2 is SASEGT. This CDR3 comprises 13 residues. V trimming: 3 bases; J trimming: 10 bases; junction bases outside the gene matches: 5. Here the CDR3 DNA reads TGTGCCAGCAGTGATGGGGACAGGTTAATTCAGTACTTC. Amino acid sequence: CASSDGDRLIQYF.

The genes are TRBV5-1 and TRBJ2-2; no definite D call. Trimming left V 2 bases short and J 3 bases short, with 5 bases between. This CDR3 contains 13 residues. Germline V gene data show CDR1 as SGHRS and CDR2 as YFSETQ. CDR3 nucleotide sequence: TGCGCCAGCAGCTTCCGGGACACCGGGGAGCTGTTTTTT. It codes for CASSFRDTGELFF.

The chain carries TRBV6-1 and TRBJ1-2; maybe TRBD1 (6 bases). Germline V gene lookup returns CDR1 MNHNS and CDR2 SASEGT. Deletions cut 3 bases from V and 7 bases from J, with 15 bases between. The CDR3 length is 14 residues. The CDR3 region is CASSELGQGTGYTF. The DNA of the CDR3 is TGTGCCAGCAGTGAGCTGGGGCAGGGGACTGGCTACACCTTC.

This chain uses TRBV30 with TRBJ2-1; no reliable D call. V was shortened by 0 bases and J by 8 bases, with 5 bases between the two germline ends. Germline-derived CDR1 and CDR2 are GTSNPN and SVGIG (reference sequence). The length of the CDR3 is 11 residues. The CDR3 protein is CAWSVTDEQFF. In nucleotides, the CDR3 is TGTGCCTGGAGTGTAACTGATGAGCAGTTCTTC.

V usage is TRBV5-4 and J usage is TRBJ1-2, with 10 bases fitting TRBD1. Germline V CDR1 and CDR2: SGHNT, YYREEE (reference sequence). CDR3 size: 14 residues. The trim removed 3 bases at V and 3 bases at J, leaving 2 bases unmatched. The CDR3 sequence: CASSWTGGDYGYTF. CDR3 coding DNA: TGTGCCAGCAGCTGGACAGGGGGTGACTATGGCTACACCTTC.

The V and J genes are TRBV21-1 and TRBJ1-4; the D call TRBD1 from the table was never checked on the DNA. TRBV21-1 is classified as a pseudogene. The CDR3 is 15 residues long. DNA of the CDR3: TGTGTCAGCAGCCCTACAGGGGCAACTAATGAAAAACTGTTTTTT. This gives the protein CVSSPTGATNEKLFF.

The chain combines TRBV2 with TRBJ2-7, with 9 bases matching TRBD1. V lost 8 bases, J lost 4 bases, and 0 bases stayed unmatched. From germline, CDR1 is SNHLY and CDR2 FYNNEI. This CDR3 has 11 residues. The CDR3: CASGTGYEQYF. CDR3 nucleotide sequence: TGTGCCAGCGGGACAGGGTACGAGCAGTACTTC.

The J gene is TRBJ1-5, the V gene TRBV19; D gene ambiguous. CDR1 is LNHDA and CDR2 is SQIVND in the germline V gene (reference sequence). The CDR3 is made up of 13 amino acids. V lost 6 bases and J 2 bases, leaving 8 bases between the germline ends. CDR3 amino acids: CASSTRGNQPQHF. In nucleotides, the CDR3 is TGTGCCAGTAGCACCCGGGGCAATCAGCCCCAGCATTTT.

The V and J genes are TRBV11-2 and TRBJ1-1; no clear D gene. The CDR3 has 15 amino acids. The V end lost 2 bases, the J end lost 3 bases, and 13 bases lay between the germline ends. Germline values: CDR1 SGHAT, CDR2 FQNNGV. CDR3 loop: CASSLTHGMDTEAFF. The CDR3 DNA is TGTGCCAGCAGCTTAACCCACGGGATGGACACTGAAGCTTTCTTT. Using reference TRBV11-2 and TRBJ1-1 for the parts outside the CDR3, the full variable domain is EAGVAQSPRYKIIEKRQSVAFWCNPISGHATLYWYQQILGQGPKLLIQFQNNGVVDDSQLPKDRFSAERLKGVDSTLKIQPAKLEDSAVYLCASSLTHGMDTEAFFGQGTRLTVV.

The count of this clone is one. V is TRBV28 and J is TRBJ1-1, with 8 bases lining up with TRBD1. The V segment lost 5 bases and the J segment 5 bases; nucleotides outside the gene matches: 10. This CDR3 contains 15 residues. Per germline, CDR1 MDHEN and CDR2 SYDVKM. The CDR3 loop reads CASSLTGQGGTEAFF. CDR3 DNA: TGTGCCAGCAGTCTAACTGGACAGGGAGGGACTGAAGCTTTCTTT.

The chain couples TRBV13 to TRBJ2-6; 7 positions agree with TRBD1. Germline V CDR1 and CDR2: PRHDT, FYEKMQ (reference sequence). V gave up 7 bases and J gave up 2 bases; unmatched junction bases: 11. The CDR3 covers 17 residues. CDR3 sequence reads: CASTRTGDRAGANVLTF. The DNA of the CDR3 is TGTGCCAGCACCCGGACAGGAGACAGGGCTGGGGCCAACGTCCTGACTTTC.

The chain employs TRBV5-6 and TRBJ2-5; 13 nucleotides match TRBD2. V was clipped by 5 bases and J by 7 bases; unmatched bases: 5. The CDR3 extends over 14 amino acids. Looked up from germline, CDR1 is SGHDT and CDR2 is YYEEEE. The CDR3 nucleotides are TGTGCCAGCAGGCCTACTAGCGGGGGGGTGACCCAGTACTTC. This gives the protein CASRPTSGGVTQYF.

This clone occurred once. The chain links TRBV6-1 to TRBJ2-5; the match to TRBD2 covers 9 bases. The trim removed 3 bases at V and 5 bases at J, leaving 13 bases unmatched. There are 17 residues in the CDR3. Germline CDR1 is MNHNS and CDR2 is SASEGT. CDR3 protein: CASSENVNSGRGETQYF. CDR3 nucleotides: TGTGCCAGCAGTGAGAACGTCAATAGCGGGAGAGGGGAGACCCAGTACTTC.

CDR3 bases: TGTGCCATCAGTGGATCGGGACAGGGTTATGGCTACACCTTC. It encodes CAISGSGQGYGYTF. This sequence joins TRBV10-3 and TRBJ1-2, with 9 nucleotides matching TRBD1. V gave up 4 bases and J gave up 5 bases; unmatched junction bases: 5. Germline CDR1 and CDR2: ENHRY and SYGVKD. The CDR3 length is 14 residues.

The rearrangement uses TRBV5-4 and TRBJ2-1, with 8 bases lining up with TRBD2. Germline values: CDR1 SGHNT, CDR2 YYREEE (reference sequence). The J segment lost 2 bases and the V segment lost 4 bases, leaving 11 bases of the junction unmatched. The CDR3 extends over 17 amino acids. CDR3 DNA sequence: TGTGCCAGCAGCCCACTGGGCCTGACTAGCGCCTACAATGAGCAGTTCTTC. It encodes CASSPLGLTSAYNEQFF.

This chain uses TRBV7-3 with TRBJ2-1; 7 bases align to TRBD1. The V gene end was trimmed by 4 bases and the J gene end by 9 bases; junction bases not matched to a gene: 6. Germline V gene lookup returns CDR1 SGHTA and CDR2 FQGTGA. The CDR3 is 13 amino acids. CDR3 nucleotide sequence: TGTGCCAGCAGCTCCAATAGGGGGCGTGAGCAGTTCTTC. This sequence encodes CASSSNRGREQFF.

The chain uses TRBV19 and TRBJ2-3, with 11 bases identical to TRBD2. Germline CDR1 is LNHDA and CDR2 is SQIVND (reference sequence). The CDR3 spans 14 residues. After removal of 8 bases from V and 4 bases from J, the junction contained 5 bases not matched to a gene. CDR3 DNA sequence: TGTGCCAGTCGGGTAGCGGGAGGGCCAGATACGCAGTATTTT. Residues: CASRVAGGPDTQYF.